One sample yielded the 21 T cell receptor beta chains listed below, sequenced in a study of beta chain features in type 1 diabetes. The whole isolated RNA underwent reverse transcription, so sequencing captured expressed TCRB transcripts. The table came from immunoSEQ multiplex PCR; TCRdb's copy has only in-frame clones and leaves some out. The sample contains 430,000 or so clones, roughly an eighth of which appear only once. Input material: naive CD4+ T cells from blood. The source is a woman aged 18-29 years in good health.

In this sample, this clone turned up a few times. One junction end does not reproduce the germline sequence, and a read error may be involved. J is TRBJ2-1 and V is TRBV19; tentatively, D is TRBD1 (6 bases). The CDR3 loop spans 11 amino acids. Germline lookup yields CDR1 LNHDA and CDR2 SQIVND (reference sequence). DNA of the CDR3: TGTGCCAGTAGTATCGTAGGACAGCAATTCTTC. Translating it yields CASSIVGQQFF.

The rearrangement joins TRBV4-1 to TRBJ2-5, with a weak D call TRBD1 (6 bases). Germline V CDR1 and CDR2: MGHRA, YSYEKL. V gave up 4 bases and J gave up 2 bases, with 8 bases separating them. This CDR3 spans 13 amino acids. CDR3 coding DNA: TGCGCCAGCAGCCCCGGACAGCAAGAGACCCAGTACTTC. Its translation: CASSPGQQETQYF.

This clone has a handful of counts. The chain couples TRBV29-1 to TRBJ2-5; tentatively, D is TRBD1 or TRBD2 (7 bases each). Germline V gene data show CDR1 as SQVTM and CDR2 as ANQGSEA. Trimming took 0 bases from V and 4 from J, leaving 12 bases between them. The CDR3 spans 14 residues. The CDR3 region is CSVEDRRGGETQYF. CDR3 bases: TGCAGCGTTGAAGATCGCAGGGGGGGAGAGACCCAGTACTTC.

This clone was observed a few times. The V call is TRBV9, the J call TRBJ1-2; TRBD1 is a possible D gene (5 bases). Trimming removed 0 bases at V and 0 bases at J, with 9 bases between. Germline CDR1 reads SGDLS; CDR2 reads YYNGEE. This CDR3 has 15 amino acids. The CDR3 DNA reads TGTGCCAGCAGCGTAGGTGGACAAACTAACTATGGCTACACCTTC. Translation: CASSVGGQTNYGYTF.

This clone was counted only a few times. V is TRBV30 and J is TRBJ2-7; D is perhaps TRBD1 (7 bases). Deletions cut 5 bases from V and 6 bases from J, with 14 bases between. Germline V gene sequence: CDR1 GTSNPN, CDR2 SVGIG (reference sequence). CDR3 length: 12 amino acids. Written as DNA, the CDR3 is TGTGCCTGGGCAGCAGGGGGGCTCGAGCAGTACTTC. Its protein is CAWAAGGLEQYF.

This clone was observed a handful of times. The genes are TRBV27 and TRBJ2-7, with 9 bases identical to TRBD2. The CDR3 runs 14 residues. Germline values: CDR1 MNHEY, CDR2 SMNVEV (reference sequence). The trim removed 5 bases at V and 4 bases at J, leaving 6 bases unmatched. The CDR3 nucleotides are TGTGCCAGCAGTCGTAGCGGGGGTTTGTACGAGCAGTACGTC. It specifies CASSRSGGLYEQYV.

This clone was seen a handful of times. The CDR3 is CSVRDSVYTEAFF. The CDR3 DNA is TGCAGCGTTCGGGACAGTGTCTACACTGAAGCTTTCTTT. The V and J genes are TRBV29-1 and TRBJ1-1; 7 bases align to TRBD1. CDR3 size: 13 residues. With V trimmed by 5 bases and J by 3 bases, 6 bases remained unmatched. The germline V gene has CDR1 SQVTM and CDR2 ANQGSEA.

V is TRBV7-2 and J is TRBJ2-5; tentative D call: TRBD2 (5 bases). V was cut by 1 base and J by 5 bases, with 11 bases left in between. The CDR3 loop spans 14 amino acids. The germline V gene encodes CDR1 SGHTA and CDR2 FQGNSA. CDR3 residues: CASSLVRGMETQYF. As DNA, the CDR3 is TGTGCCAGCAGCTTAGTTCGGGGAATGGAGACCCAGTACTTC. Filled out from reference TRBV7-2 and TRBJ2-5, the complete variable domain reads GAGVSQSPSNKVTEKGKDVELRCDPISGHTALYWYRQSLGQGLEFLIYFQGNSAPDKSGLPSDRFSAERTGGSVSTLTIQRTQQEDSAVYLCASSLVRGMETQYFGPGTRLLVL.

The gene calls are TRBV7-3 and TRBJ2-5, with D possibly being TRBD2 (6 bases). Trimming shortened V by 2 bases and J by 4 bases, and 14 bases separated the two germline ends. The CDR3 consists of 15 residues. CDR1 is SGHTA and CDR2 is FQGTGA in the germline V gene. CDR3 DNA: TGTGCCAGCAGCTTAGGCTCGGGGCGGGGAGAGACCCAGTACTTC. Amino acid sequence: CASSLGSGRGETQYF.

This clone has ten or more counts. The chain has TRBV29-1 and TRBJ1-2; D is undetermined. Germline CDR1 reads SQVTM; CDR2 reads ANQGSEA. CDR3 length equals 13 residues. Trimming left V 3 bases short and J 2 bases short, with 10 bases between. The CDR3 here is CSVEVVSNYGYTF. The CDR3 DNA is TGCAGCGTTGAGGTTGTCTCGAACTATGGCTACACCTTC.

The chain recombines TRBV30 with TRBJ2-3, with 12 positions matching TRBD2. Trimming cost V 1 base and J 0 bases; bases outside gene matches: 2. The germline CDR1 and CDR2 sequences are GTSNPN and SVGIG (reference sequence). This CDR3 has 16 amino acids. The CDR3 nucleotides read TGTGCCTGGAGTGGACTAGCGGGAGTCAGCACAGATACGCAGTATTTT. Translated: CAWSGLAGVSTDTQYF. Combining the CDR3 with reference TRBV30 and TRBJ2-3 gives the whole variable domain SQTIHQWPATLVQPVGSPLSLECTVEGTSNPNLYWYRQAAGRGLQLLFYSVGIGQISSEVPQNLSASRPQDRQFILSSKKLLLSDSGFYLCAWSGLAGVSTDTQYFGPGTRLTVL.

The rearrangement joins TRBV7-9 to TRBJ1-1, with D possibly being TRBD1 (5 bases). The ends were cut back, 4 bases at V and 0 bases at J, with 18 bases in the middle. CDR1 and CDR2 from the germline V gene are SEHNR and FQNEAQ (reference sequence). The CDR3 loop spans 17 amino acids. CDR3 sequence: CASSWRRLNRMNTEAFF. CDR3 coding DNA: TGTGCCAGCAGCTGGAGGAGGCTAAACAGGATGAACACTGAAGCTTTCTTT.

This clone came up many times. V is TRBV29-1 and J is TRBJ2-6; D perhaps matches TRBD1 (6 bases). Trimming shortened V by 6 bases and J by 0 bases, and 12 bases separated the two germline ends. Germline-derived CDR1 and CDR2 are SQVTM and ANQGSEA. The CDR3 runs 15 residues. The chain's CDR3 is CSVGTYASGANVLTF. The CDR3 region has the DNA TGCAGCGTAGGGACATACGCCTCTGGGGCCAACGTCCTGACTTTC.

With respect to this clone: Within the sample, other DNA sequences also encode this same CDR3. The V gene is TRBV6-5, the J gene TRBJ2-1, with TRBD2 as a possible D gene (6 bases). This CDR3 has 15 amino acids. Germline values: CDR1 MNHEY, CDR2 SVGAGI. V lost 2 bases, J lost 0 bases, and 8 bases lay in between. The CDR3 bases are TGTGCCAGCAGTTACGGAGGGAGCTCCTACAATGAGCAGTTCTTC. Translation: CASSYGGSSYNEQFF.

This clone has just a few counts. CDR3 residues: CASRTVPGHEQFF. In nucleotides, the CDR3 is TGTGCCAGCAGAACCGTCCCAGGCCATGAGCAGTTCTTC. This chain links TRBV28 with TRBJ2-1, with D hard to call. CDR3 length: 13 amino acids. V lost 6 bases and J lost 8, with 14 bases in between. Germline V gives CDR1 MDHEN, CDR2 SYDVKM. Full variable domain (rest looked up from reference TRBV28 and TRBJ2-1): DVKVTQSSRYLVKRTGEKVFLECVQDMDHENMFWYRQDPGLGLRLIYFSYDVKMKEKGDIPEGYSVSREKKERFSLILESASTNQTSMYLCASRTVPGHEQFFGPGTRLTVL.

This rearrangement joins TRBV5-5 to TRBJ2-5; no reliable D call. Per germline, CDR1 SGHKS and CDR2 YYEKEE (reference sequence). The CDR3 is 13 amino acids. The V gene lost 0 bases and the J gene lost 2 bases, with 5 bases spanning the gap. The CDR3 reads CASSLELQETQYF. The CDR3 bases are TGTGCCAGCAGCTTGGAGTTGCAAGAGACCCAGTACTTC.

There are a few counts of this clone. The junction differs from germline at one of its ends, possibly a read error. The chain joins TRBV7-3 to TRBJ2-1; D may be TRBD1 (6 bases). CDR1 and CDR2 (germline): SGHTA, FQGTGA. The CDR3 extends over 14 amino acids. The chain's CDR3 is CASSLTGGSDEQFF. CDR3 sequence (DNA): TGTGCCAGCAGCCTAACTGGGGGCAGTGATGAGCAGTTCTTC. Drawing the rest from reference TRBV7-3 and TRBJ2-1, the complete variable domain is GAGVSQTPSNKVTEKGKYVELRCDPISGHTALYWYRQSLGQGPEFLIYFQGTGAADDSGLPNDRFFAVRPEGSVSTLKIQRTERGDSAVYLCASSLTGGSDEQFFGPGTRLTVL.

Written as DNA, the CDR3 is TGTGCCAGTTTCCGAGATTCCTCCTACGAGCAGTACTTC. Amino acid sequence: CASFRDSSYEQYF. This chain joins TRBV2 and TRBJ2-7, with unresolved D. Germline V CDR1 and CDR2: SNHLY, FYNNEI. V lost 9 bases and J 0 bases, leaving 12 bases between the germline ends. There are 13 residues in the CDR3.

Note on this clone: Other DNA sequences within the sample encode an identical CDR3. The V and J genes are TRBV28 and TRBJ2-7; D is perhaps TRBD1 (5 bases). This CDR3 has 12 amino acids. V lost 2 bases, J lost 4 bases, and 6 bases lay in between. Germline assignment: CDR1 MDHEN and CDR2 SYDVKM. The CDR3 DNA reads as TGTGCCAGCAGTTTACCAGGGTACGAGCAGTACGTC. Its protein product is CASSLPGYEQYV.

The chain couples TRBV20-1 to TRBJ1-2; unclear D gene. The CDR3 spans 11 residues. From germline, CDR1 is DFQATT and CDR2 SNEGSKA (reference sequence). The V end was cut by 2 bases, the J end by 3 bases, with 4 bases between. DNA of the CDR3: TGCAGTGCTAGAAGGGACTATGGCTACACCTTC. Protein sequence: CSARRDYGYTF.

This chain connects TRBV7-9 to TRBJ1-5; D gene uncertain. The CDR3 is 16 amino acids. The germline CDR1 and CDR2 sequences are SEHNR and FQNEAQ (reference sequence). V gave up 5 bases and J gave up 1 base, with 15 bases separating them. The CDR3, as DNA: TGTGCCAGCAGCACCTCGGGGAAAACGAGCAATCAGCCCCAGCATTTT. Its translation: CASSTSGKTSNQPQHF. The full variable domain, with the rest looked up from reference TRBV7-9 and TRBJ1-5, is DTGVSQNPRHKITKRGQNVTFRCDPISEHNRLYWYRQTLGQGPEFLTYFQNEAQLEKSRLLSDRFSAERPKGSFSTLEIQRTEQGDSAMYLCASSTSGKTSNQPQHFGDGTRLSIL.